Sequencing of this TCR beta chain was carried out in a study of blood T cells in healthy people across ages. Germline V gives CDR1 SGHTA, CDR2 FQGNSA. This CDR3 region has 14 residues. Trimming removed 1 base at V and 2 bases at J, with 8 bases between. Broader study findings: In older individuals, TCR beta diversity per million T cells was lower, falling roughly linearly with age. A strong correlation was seen between TCR beta diversity and naive T cell percentage. More naive CD4+ cells and higher diversity were found in long-lived than in aged donors.

The use of a sample-barcoded 5' primer and a J-beta primer mix characterized a second PCR of 7 to 11 cycles. TCRdb fed the 5' RACE reads into MiXCR, producing one record per CDR3 protein. The data hold 550,000 to 750,000 distinct CDR3 sequences, with more than 20% observed a single time. This clonotype was seen a few times. Its antigen is currently unknown. The chain recombines TRBV7-2 with TRBJ1-2; D possibly corresponds to TRBD1 (5 bases). This TCR was recovered from a man in his 70s in good health. Sequenced sample: blood. DNA of the CDR3: TGTGCCAGCAGCTTAGTTGGGGCCAACTATGGCTACACCTTC. This gives the protein CASSLVGANYGYTF.